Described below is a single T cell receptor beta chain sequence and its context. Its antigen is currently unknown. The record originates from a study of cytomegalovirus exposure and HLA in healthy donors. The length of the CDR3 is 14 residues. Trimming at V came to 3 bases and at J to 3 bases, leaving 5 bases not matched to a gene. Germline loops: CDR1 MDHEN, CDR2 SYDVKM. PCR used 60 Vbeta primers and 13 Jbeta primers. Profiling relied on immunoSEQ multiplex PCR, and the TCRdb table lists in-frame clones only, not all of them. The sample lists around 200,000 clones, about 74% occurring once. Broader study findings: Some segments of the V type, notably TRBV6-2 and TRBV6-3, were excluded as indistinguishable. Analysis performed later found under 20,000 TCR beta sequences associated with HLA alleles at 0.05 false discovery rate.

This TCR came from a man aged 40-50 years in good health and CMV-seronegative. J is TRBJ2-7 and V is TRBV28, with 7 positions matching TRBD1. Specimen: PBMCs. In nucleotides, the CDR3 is TGTGCCAGCAGTTTTTTCGACAGGGTCTACGAGCAGTACTTC. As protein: CASSFFDRVYEQYF.